This TCR beta chain emerged from a study of regulatory T cells in long-lasting Graves disease. Study-level findings and limits: Patients with persistent disease showed a bias toward TRBV28, TRBJ1-2 and TRBJ2-5. Persistent-disease Graves' patients showed less TCR diversity than new cases.

Worth noting for this clonotype: Its antigen is currently unknown.

CDR1 and CDR2 (germline): SQVTM, ANQGSEA. V trimming: 4 bases; J trimming: 3 bases; junction bases outside the gene matches: 0. The CDR3 covers 13 residues. This sample's time point: newly diagnosed GD, antithyroid drugs for less than 3 months. There was RNA extracted from PBMCs, and the TCR library was made from it. TCR beta libraries were built with iRepertoire HTBI primers and Arm-PCR of CDR3 regions. TCRdb re-called the multiplex PCR reads with MiXCR, one entry per CDR3 protein. The table shows hundreds of thousands of distinct CDR3 sequences, with about 15% occurring only once. The same specimen was also included in a second study, on T cells in Graves' hyperthyroidism and ophthalmopathy. This second study says: Most thyroid clonotypes with frequency above 0.001 were detected in blood.

The sequence was obtained from a young woman with Graves disease. Sequences were derived from peripheral blood mononuclear cells (PBMCs), sampled at new diagnosis, from a patient treated with antithyroid drugs. V and J are TRBV29-1 and TRBJ2-1, with TRBD2 matching 10 bases. The CDR3 loop is CSVGLAGYNEQFF. As DNA, the CDR3 is TGCAGCGTTGGACTAGCGGGCTACAATGAGCAGTTCTTC.